Following are 26 T cell receptor beta chains from one sample sequenced in a study of T cell changes during pregnancy in multiple sclerosis. Sequenced by immunoSEQ multiplex PCR; TCRdb stores in-frame clones only, minus some. This sample has some 70,000 clones, with roughly 89% found just once. The source material was peripheral blood, sampled after pregnancy. The receptors derive from a female donor in good health, enrolled as a control in a pregnancy study.

This clone came up a few times. V is TRBV7-9 and J is TRBJ2-1; 8 nucleotides agree with TRBD2. V lost 5 bases and J lost 8; bases outside the gene matches: 11. Germline V gene lookup returns CDR1 SEHNR and CDR2 FQNEAQ (reference sequence). The CDR3 sequence is 15 residues long. The CDR3 DNA follows: TGTGCCAGCAGCCCAAGCAGGACTAGCTTCGATGAGCAGTTCTTC. Amino acid sequence: CASSPSRTSFDEQFF.

The gene calls are TRBV19 and TRBJ2-1, with TRBD2 identical over 8 bases. V lost 3 bases, J lost 9 bases, and 7 bases stayed unmatched. The CDR3 covers 14 residues. Germline loops: CDR1 LNHDA, CDR2 SQIVND (reference sequence). The CDR3 bases are TGTGCCAGTAGTATTTTGTCGGGGGGGAGTGAGCAGTTCTTC. Translation gives CASSILSGGSEQFF. Variable domain in full (rest from reference TRBV19 and TRBJ2-1): DGGITQSPKYLFRKEGQNVTLSCEQNLNHDAMYWYRQDPGQGLRLIYYSQIVNDFQKGDIAEGYSVSREKKESFPLTVTSAQKNPTAFYLCASSILSGGSEQFFGPGTRLTVL.

The genes are TRBV7-2 and TRBJ2-1; 11 bases are shared with TRBD2. This CDR3 spans 16 amino acids. V shed 1 base and J 8 bases; nucleotides not matched to a gene: 7. Germline loops: CDR1 SGHTA, CDR2 FQGNSA. The CDR3 spells CASSLGGSGRGYEQFF. CDR3 DNA sequence: TGTGCCAGCAGCTTAGGTGGTAGCGGGAGGGGGTATGAGCAGTTCTTC.

CDR3 loop: CASSRRLAGYSTDTQYF. CDR3 bases: TGTGCCAGTAGTCGTCGACTAGCGGGATATAGCACAGATACGCAGTATTTT. V is TRBV7-2 and J is TRBJ2-3, with TRBD2 matching 11 bases. In germline, CDR1 is SGHTA, CDR2 FQGNSA. This CDR3 contains 17 residues. J gave up 0 bases and V 9 bases, and 11 bases lay outside the gene matches.

The chain carries TRBV4-3 and TRBJ2-3; the D gene is possibly TRBD1 (5 bases). The CDR3 length is 15 residues. Germline loops: CDR1 LGHNA, CDR2 YSLEER. V shed 0 bases and J shed 4 bases, with 11 bases lying between them. CDR3 sequence (DNA): TGCGCCAGCAGCCAAGATGAGGTAGGGGCAGATACGCAGTATTTT. Protein: CASSQDEVGADTQYF.

This chain links TRBV7-6 with TRBJ2-1; 9 positions agree with TRBD2. Germline values: CDR1 SGHVS, CDR2 FNYEAQ. The CDR3 contains 17 residues. J gave up 3 bases and V 6 bases, and 12 bases lay outside the gene matches. The DNA of the CDR3 is TGTGCCAGCAGTTGGCAACGGGGAGCGGGGGGCTACAATGAGCAGTTCTTC. Residues: CASSWQRGAGGYNEQFF.

The sample holds one count of this clone. The chain employs TRBV6-6 and TRBJ2-5; TRBD1 matches 7 bases. Germline V gene sequence: CDR1 MNHNY, CDR2 SVGAGI (reference sequence). The trim removed 0 bases at V and 2 bases at J, leaving 3 bases unmatched. This CDR3 contains 15 residues. The CDR3 bases are TGTGCCAGCAGTTACTCCCCCAGGGGGCAAGAGACCCAGTACTTC. This translates into CASSYSPRGQETQYF.

This sequence joins TRBV4-2 and TRBJ1-2; no clear D gene. This CDR3 is built from 16 residues. Germline CDR1 is LGHNA and CDR2 is YNFKEQ. The V end was cut by 0 bases, the J end by 2 bases, with 13 bases between. In DNA, the CDR3 is TGTGCCAGCAGCCAAGAGTACGGCCAGACAAACTATGGCTACACCTTC. Translating it yields CASSQEYGQTNYGYTF.

This chain links TRBV4-1 with TRBJ2-4; 7 bases map to TRBD2. Per the germline V gene, CDR1 is MGHRA and CDR2 is YSYEKL. The V segment lost 5 bases and the J segment 7 bases; nucleotides outside the gene matches: 14. The CDR3 has 16 amino acids. DNA of the CDR3: TGCGCCAGCAGCTGGGGGGGTAGAGGGAAAGGGAACATTCAGTACTTC. Its translation: CASSWGGRGKGNIQYF.

The chain joins TRBV4-1 to TRBJ1-1, with D unresolved. Germline lookup yields CDR1 MGHRA and CDR2 YSYEKL. This CDR3 has 13 residues. With 0 bases removed from V and 0 bases from J, the gap between germline ends came to 2 bases. The CDR3: CASSQDMNTEAFF. DNA of the CDR3: TGCGCCAGCAGCCAAGACATGAACACTGAAGCTTTCTTT.

The chain has TRBV28 and TRBJ1-5; D call uncertain. The V gene lost 2 bases and the J gene lost 4 bases, with 12 bases spanning the gap. The CDR3 totals 15 residues. CDR1 is MDHEN, CDR2 SYDVKM, per germline. CDR3 DNA sequence: TGTGCCAGCAGTTTAGTACCGAGCCCAAATCAGCCCCAGCATTTT. Its protein is CASSLVPSPNQPQHF. Combining the CDR3 with reference TRBV28 and TRBJ1-5 gives the whole variable domain DVKVTQSSRYLVKRTGEKVFLECVQDMDHENMFWYRQDPGLGLRLIYFSYDVKMKEKGDIPEGYSVSREKKERFSLILESASTNQTSMYLCASSLVPSPNQPQHFGDGTRLSIL.

The chain has TRBV6-5 and TRBJ2-2, with TRBD1 identical over 9 bases. CDR1 is MNHEY, CDR2 SVGAGI, per germline. This CDR3 comprises 14 residues. V lost 6 bases and J lost 4; bases outside the gene matches: 3. DNA for the CDR3: TGTGCCAGCAGGGGACAGGGTAGCACCGGGGAGCTGTTTTTT. Protein sequence: CASRGQGSTGELFF.

J is TRBJ1-6 and V is TRBV27; D is unclear. Germline V lookup: CDR1 MNHEY, CDR2 SMNVEV (reference sequence). The CDR3 has 13 amino acids. Trimming pared 3 bases from V and 10 bases from J, leaving 10 bases between. As DNA, the CDR3 is TGTGCCAGCAGTTTCGGGAGGAACTCACCCCTCCACTTT. This codes for CASSFGRNSPLHF.

The rearrangement uses TRBV5-4 and TRBJ1-2; D may be TRBD1 (5 bases). Germline values: CDR1 SGHNT, CDR2 YYREEE (reference sequence). This CDR3 contains 14 residues. Deletions cut 4 bases from V and 2 bases from J, with 12 bases between. CDR3 nucleotide sequence: TGTGCCAGCAGCCCCGATGGGGGGAACTATGGCTACACCTTC. Amino acid sequence: CASSPDGGNYGYTF.

V is TRBV7-9 and J is TRBJ2-3; D is perhaps TRBD1 (5 bases). This CDR3 has 11 residues. The ends were cut back, 5 bases at V and 6 bases at J, with 6 bases in the middle. Germline CDR1 SEHNR, CDR2 FQNEAQ (reference sequence). The CDR3 sequence: CASSNRDTQYF. The CDR3 DNA is TGTGCCAGCAGCAACAGGGATACGCAGTATTTT.

This chain links TRBV10-3 with TRBJ2-1; 10 positions match TRBD1. V lost 5 bases, J lost 2 bases, and 3 bases stayed unmatched. Germline V gene lookup returns CDR1 ENHRY and CDR2 SYGVKD. The CDR3 is made up of 15 amino acids. CDR3 loop: CAISRGQGPYNEQFF. The CDR3, as DNA: TGTGCCATCAGTCGGGGACAGGGGCCCTACAATGAGCAGTTCTTC.

This chain connects TRBV19 to TRBJ2-7, with a weak D call TRBD2 (5 bases). The ends were cut back, 6 bases at V and 2 bases at J, with 14 bases in the middle. Germline V lookup: CDR1 LNHDA, CDR2 SQIVND (reference sequence). This CDR3 spans 14 amino acids. Written as DNA, the CDR3 is TGTGCCAGTAGCAGCGGATCGGGCCCCTACGAGCAGTACTTC. Residues: CASSSGSGPYEQYF.

The chain is built from TRBV7-9 and TRBJ2-3; 7 bases match TRBD2. From germline, CDR1 is SEHNR and CDR2 FQNEAQ (reference sequence). The CDR3 has 16 amino acids. V was clipped by 4 bases and J by 6 bases; unmatched bases: 13. CDR3 protein: CASSSPRLAPPDTQYF. CDR3 bases: TGTGCCAGCAGCTCCCCTCGACTAGCCCCTCCGGATACGCAGTATTTT.

This sequence joins TRBV6-5 and TRBJ1-1; possibly TRBD1 for D (5 bases). Germline CDR1 and CDR2: MNHEY and SVGAGI. V gave up 4 bases and J gave up 5 bases, with 11 bases separating them. CDR3 length equals 13 residues. This CDR3 is CASSSAGETEAFF. CDR3 nucleotides: TGTGCCAGCAGTTCGGCGGGGGAAACTGAAGCTTTCTTT.

V is TRBV28 and J is TRBJ2-2, with 10 nucleotides matching TRBD1. Germline CDR1 is MDHEN and CDR2 is SYDVKM. Trimming cost V 5 bases and J 7 bases; bases outside gene matches: 10. This CDR3 region has 16 residues. The CDR3 DNA reads TGTGCCAGCAGTGGTCCGGGACAGGGGACGGGCGGGGAGCTGTTTTTT. Translating it yields CASSGPGQGTGGELFF.

The gene calls are TRBV30 and TRBJ2-3, with unresolved D. With 5 bases removed from V and 4 bases from J, the gap between germline ends came to 13 bases. The CDR3 is made up of 13 amino acids. Per the germline V gene, CDR1 is GTSNPN and CDR2 is SVGIG (reference sequence). CDR3 protein: CAWSLGGADTQYF. As DNA, the CDR3 is TGTGCCTGGTCCCTGGGTGGAGCAGATACGCAGTATTTT.

The rearrangement links TRBV4-2 to TRBJ2-5; 12 positions match TRBD2. Germline V CDR1 and CDR2: LGHNA, YNFKEQ. J was trimmed by 1 base and V by 4 bases; bases with no gene match: 4. The CDR3 is 16 amino acids. This CDR3 is CASSLTSGRPQETQYF. In nucleotides, the CDR3 is TGTGCCAGCAGCCTTACTAGCGGGAGGCCCCAAGAGACCCAGTACTTC.

V usage is TRBV5-1 and J usage is TRBJ2-1; 7 nucleotides agree with TRBD2. Germline loops: CDR1 SGHRS, CDR2 YFSETQ. V dropped 2 bases and J dropped 8; count of bases not matched to a gene: 7. This CDR3 is built from 14 residues. The CDR3 sequence is CASSLLTSWDEQFF. The CDR3 DNA follows: TGCGCCAGCAGCTTATTGACTAGCTGGGATGAGCAGTTCTTC.

The chain is built from TRBV4-3 and TRBJ2-5; D might be TRBD2 (6 bases). With 0 bases removed from V and 3 bases from J, the gap between germline ends came to 11 bases. Looked up from germline, CDR1 is LGHNA and CDR2 is YSLEER. This CDR3 is built from 15 residues. The CDR3 DNA reads TGCGCCAGCAGCCAAGATGTATGGGGGGAAGAGACCCAGTACTTC. Its protein is CASSQDVWGEETQYF.

The chain has TRBV4-2 and TRBJ1-4, with TRBD1 identical over 8 bases. The CDR3 is 16 amino acids. Germline V gene lookup returns CDR1 LGHNA and CDR2 YNFKEQ. V lost 1 base, J lost 7 bases, and 8 bases stayed unmatched. CDR3 sequence reads: CASSQGDRGVFEKLFF. The CDR3 DNA follows: TGTGCCAGCAGCCAAGGAGACAGGGGAGTTTTTGAAAAACTGTTTTTT.

The rearrangement links TRBV7-9 to TRBJ2-2, with 7 bases lining up with TRBD2. There are 15 residues in the CDR3. V lost 3 bases, J lost 5 bases, and 6 bases stayed unmatched. Looked up from germline, CDR1 is SEHNR and CDR2 is FQNEAQ (reference sequence). CDR3 region: CASSFRGAGTGELFF. For the CDR3, the DNA is TGTGCCAGCAGCTTCCGTGGAGCGGGGACCGGGGAGCTGTTTTTT.